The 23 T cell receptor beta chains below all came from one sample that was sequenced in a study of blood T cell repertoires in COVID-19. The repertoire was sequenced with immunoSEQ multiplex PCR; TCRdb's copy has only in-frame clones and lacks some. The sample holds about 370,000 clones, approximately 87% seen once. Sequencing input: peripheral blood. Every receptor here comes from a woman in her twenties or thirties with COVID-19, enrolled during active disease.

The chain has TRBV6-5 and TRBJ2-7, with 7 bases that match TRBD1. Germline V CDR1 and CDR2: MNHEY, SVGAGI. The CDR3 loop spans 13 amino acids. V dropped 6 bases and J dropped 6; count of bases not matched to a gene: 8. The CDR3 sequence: CASSNDRAAEQYF. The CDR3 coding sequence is TGTGCCAGCAGCAACGACAGGGCCGCCGAGCAGTACTTC.

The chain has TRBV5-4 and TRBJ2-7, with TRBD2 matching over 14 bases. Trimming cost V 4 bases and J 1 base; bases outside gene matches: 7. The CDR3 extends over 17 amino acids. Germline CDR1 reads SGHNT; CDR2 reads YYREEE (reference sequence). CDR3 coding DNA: TGTGCCAGCAGCCGGGGACTAGCGGGAGATTTTTCCTACGAGCAGTACTTC. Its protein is CASSRGLAGDFSYEQYF.

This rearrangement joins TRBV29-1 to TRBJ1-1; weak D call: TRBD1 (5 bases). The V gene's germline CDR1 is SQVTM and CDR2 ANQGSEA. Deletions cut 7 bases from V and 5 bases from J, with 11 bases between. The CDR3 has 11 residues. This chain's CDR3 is CSARVGTEAFF. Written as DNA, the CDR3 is TGCAGCGCCAGGGTGGGGACTGAAGCTTTCTTT.

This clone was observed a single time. In DNA form, the CDR3 reads TGTGCCAGTAGTATCTTGGACAGGGCAGGAGAGACCCAGTACTTC. Protein sequence: CASSILDRAGETQYF. V is TRBV19 and J is TRBJ2-5, with 8 bases aligning to TRBD1. V lost 3 bases to trimming and J lost 4 bases; unmatched junction nucleotides: 7. CDR1 is LNHDA, CDR2 SQIVND, per germline (reference sequence). The length of the CDR3 is 15 residues.

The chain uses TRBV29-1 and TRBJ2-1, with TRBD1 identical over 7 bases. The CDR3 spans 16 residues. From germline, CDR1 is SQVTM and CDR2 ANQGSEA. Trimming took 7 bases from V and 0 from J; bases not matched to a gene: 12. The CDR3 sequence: CSATGPARSSYNEQFF. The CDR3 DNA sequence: TGCAGCGCGACAGGGCCCGCAAGGAGCTCCTACAATGAGCAGTTCTTC.

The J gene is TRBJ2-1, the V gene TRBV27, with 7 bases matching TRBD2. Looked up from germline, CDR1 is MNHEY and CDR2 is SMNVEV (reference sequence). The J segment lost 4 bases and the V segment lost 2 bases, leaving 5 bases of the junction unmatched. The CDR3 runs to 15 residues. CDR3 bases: TGTGCCAGCAGTTTAGCCAGCGGGAATTACAATGAGCAGTTCTTC. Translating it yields CASSLASGNYNEQFF.

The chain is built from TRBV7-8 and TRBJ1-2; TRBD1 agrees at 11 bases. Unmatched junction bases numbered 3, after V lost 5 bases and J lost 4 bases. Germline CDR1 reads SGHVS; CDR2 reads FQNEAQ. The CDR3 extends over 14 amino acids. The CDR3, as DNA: TGTGCCAGCAGCCGAGGGACAGGGGGCTATGGCTACACCTTC. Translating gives CASSRGTGGYGYTF.

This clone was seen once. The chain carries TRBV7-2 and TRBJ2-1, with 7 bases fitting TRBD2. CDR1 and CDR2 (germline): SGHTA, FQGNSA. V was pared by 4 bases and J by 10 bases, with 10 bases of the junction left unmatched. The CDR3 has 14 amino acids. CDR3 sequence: CASSSTSAESEQFF. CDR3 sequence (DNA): TGTGCCAGCAGCTCCACTAGCGCCGAGTCCGAGCAGTTCTTC.

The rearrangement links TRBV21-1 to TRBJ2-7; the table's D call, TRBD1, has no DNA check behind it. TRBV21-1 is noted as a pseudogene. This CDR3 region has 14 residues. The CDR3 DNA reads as TGTGCCAGCAGCCCATCGGACAGCTCCTACGAGCAGTACTTC. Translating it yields CASSPSDSSYEQYF.

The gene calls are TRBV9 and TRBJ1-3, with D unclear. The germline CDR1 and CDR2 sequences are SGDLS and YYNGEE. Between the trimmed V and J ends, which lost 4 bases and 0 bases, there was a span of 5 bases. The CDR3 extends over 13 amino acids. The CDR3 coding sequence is TGTGCCAGCAGCCCCCTCTCTGGAAACACCATATATTTT. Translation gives CASSPLSGNTIYF.

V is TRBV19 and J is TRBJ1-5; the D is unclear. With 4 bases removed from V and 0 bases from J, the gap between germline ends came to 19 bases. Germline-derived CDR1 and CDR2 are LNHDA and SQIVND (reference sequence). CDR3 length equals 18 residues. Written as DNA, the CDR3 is TGTGCCAGTAGTACCCAAAGCCCCAGCGGGTATAGCAATCAGCCCCAGCATTTT. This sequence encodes CASSTQSPSGYSNQPQHF.

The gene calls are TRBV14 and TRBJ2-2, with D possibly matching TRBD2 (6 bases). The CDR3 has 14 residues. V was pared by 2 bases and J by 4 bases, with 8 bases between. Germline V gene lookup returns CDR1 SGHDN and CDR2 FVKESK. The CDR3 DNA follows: TGTGCCAGCAGCCAACTAGCGAGCACCGGGGAGCTGTTTTTT. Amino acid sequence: CASSQLASTGELFF.

The CDR3 region has the DNA TGTGCCAGCAGCCACCGGGTGCAGCGTCAAGAGACCCAGTACTTC. It encodes CASSHRVQRQETQYF. This chain connects TRBV6-2 or TRBV6-3 to TRBJ2-5; D is unclear. V was clipped by 6 bases and J by 2 bases, with 16 bases between them. CDR3 length equals 15 residues. Germline V gives CDR1 MNHEY, CDR2 SVGEGT.

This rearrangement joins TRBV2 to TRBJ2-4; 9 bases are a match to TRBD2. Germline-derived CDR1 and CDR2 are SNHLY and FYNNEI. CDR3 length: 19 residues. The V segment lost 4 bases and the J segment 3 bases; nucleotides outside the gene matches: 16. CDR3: CASSGIAGVTVGNKNIQYF. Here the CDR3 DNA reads TGTGCCAGCAGTGGTATAGCGGGAGTCACCGTAGGGAACAAAAACATTCAGTACTTC.

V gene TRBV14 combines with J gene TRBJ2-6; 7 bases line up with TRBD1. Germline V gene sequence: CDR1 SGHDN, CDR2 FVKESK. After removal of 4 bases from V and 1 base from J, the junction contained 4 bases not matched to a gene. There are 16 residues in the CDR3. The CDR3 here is CASSRGQNSGANVLTF. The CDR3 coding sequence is TGTGCCAGCAGCCGGGGACAGAATTCTGGGGCCAACGTCCTGACTTTC.

The CDR3 loop reads CASSQDTSREQFF. The CDR3 DNA reads as TGTGCCAGCTCACAGGACACATCCCGTGAGCAGTTCTTC. This sequence joins TRBV18 and TRBJ2-1, with D possibly TRBD1 on 5 matching bases. Trimming took off 4 bases at V and 9 bases at J, with 13 bases between the two ends. This CDR3 contains 13 residues. The V gene's germline CDR1 is KGHSH and CDR2 LQKENI.

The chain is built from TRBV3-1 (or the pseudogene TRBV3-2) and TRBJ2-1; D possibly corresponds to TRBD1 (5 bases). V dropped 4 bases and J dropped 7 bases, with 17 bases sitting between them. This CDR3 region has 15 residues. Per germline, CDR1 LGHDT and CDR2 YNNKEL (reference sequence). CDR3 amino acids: CASSRGQGIQNEQFF. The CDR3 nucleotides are TGTGCCAGCAGCCGTGGGCAGGGAATTCAGAATGAGCAGTTCTTC.

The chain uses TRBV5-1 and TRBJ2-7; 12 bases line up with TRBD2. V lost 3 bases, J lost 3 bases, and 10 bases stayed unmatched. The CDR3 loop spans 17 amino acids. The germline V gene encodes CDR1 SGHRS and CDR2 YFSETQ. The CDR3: CASSSLPRTSGIYEQYF. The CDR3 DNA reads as TGCGCCAGCAGCTCTCTACCCAGGACTAGCGGGATCTACGAGCAGTACTTC.

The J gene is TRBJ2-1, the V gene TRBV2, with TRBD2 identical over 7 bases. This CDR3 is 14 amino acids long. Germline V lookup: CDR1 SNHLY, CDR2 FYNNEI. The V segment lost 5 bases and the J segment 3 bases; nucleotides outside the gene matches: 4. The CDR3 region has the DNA TGTGCCAGCAGTAGCGGGATCTACTACAATGAGCAGTTCTTC. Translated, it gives CASSSGIYYNEQFF.

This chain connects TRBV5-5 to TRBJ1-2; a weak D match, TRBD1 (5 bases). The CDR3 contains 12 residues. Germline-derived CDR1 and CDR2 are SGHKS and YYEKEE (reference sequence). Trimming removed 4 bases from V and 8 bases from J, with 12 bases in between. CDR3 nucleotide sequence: TGTGCCAGCAGCGGCGGGGGGGACGGCTACACCTTC. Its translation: CASSGGGDGYTF.

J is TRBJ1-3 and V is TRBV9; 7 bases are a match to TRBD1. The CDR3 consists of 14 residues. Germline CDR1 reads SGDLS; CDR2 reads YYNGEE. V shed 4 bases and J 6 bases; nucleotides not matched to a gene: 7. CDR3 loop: CASSLGQAVNTIYF. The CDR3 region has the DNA TGTGCCAGCAGCTTAGGACAGGCCGTAAACACCATATATTTT.

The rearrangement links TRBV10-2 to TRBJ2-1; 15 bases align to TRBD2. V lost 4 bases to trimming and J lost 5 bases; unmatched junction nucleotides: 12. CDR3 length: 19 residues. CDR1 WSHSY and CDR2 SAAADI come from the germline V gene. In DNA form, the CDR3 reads TGCGCCAGCAGTGGACAGGGACAGGGGACTAGCGGGAGGAACAATGAGCAGTTCTTC. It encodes CASSGQGQGTSGRNNEQFF.

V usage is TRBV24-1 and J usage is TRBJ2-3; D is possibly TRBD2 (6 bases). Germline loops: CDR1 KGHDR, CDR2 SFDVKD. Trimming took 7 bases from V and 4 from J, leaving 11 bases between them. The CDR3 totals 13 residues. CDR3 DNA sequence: TGTGCCACCAGGTCCAGGGAGGCAGATACGCAGTATTTT. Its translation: CATRSREADTQYF.